What follows are 14 T cell receptor beta chains derived from one specimen sequenced in a study of Ad26.COV2.S vaccination and SARS-CoV-2 variants. Indicated treatment: some 19 received Ad26.COV2.S at low or high dose, single or two shots; five or six received placebo; per-sample allocation not given. It was on day 63 after the first vaccine or placebo injection that samples were taken. Sequencing was performed with immunoSEQ multiplex PCR; in TCRdb, only in-frame clones are kept and a portion is missing. The table includes 300,000 to 350,000 clones, around 88% detected once. Source: peripheral blood, taken in a trial of Ad26.COV2.S vaccine versus placebo. The source is a person aged 18-60 years who received the Ad26.COV2.S COVID-19 vaccine or a placebo.

Written as DNA, the CDR3 is TGTGCCAGCTCACCCCAGGAGCTGTCGACCCAGTACTTC. This sequence encodes CASSPQELSTQYF. V is TRBV18 and J is TRBJ2-5; D is undetermined. CDR3 length: 13 residues. V shed 3 bases and J shed 7 bases, with 12 bases lying between them. From germline, CDR1 is KGHSH and CDR2 LQKENI.

This clone has only one observation. This chain joins TRBV7-9 and TRBJ2-2; D is possibly TRBD1 (5 bases). Germline lookup yields CDR1 SEHNR and CDR2 FQNEAQ (reference sequence). The V end was cut by 2 bases, the J end by 5 bases, with 12 bases between. This CDR3 region has 15 residues. The CDR3 DNA reads TGTGCCAGCAGCTTATCGGGCCCAGGGACCGGGGAGCTGTTTTTT. Translated, it gives CASSLSGPGTGELFF.

The rearrangement uses TRBV6-5 and TRBJ1-5; weak D call: TRBD1 (6 bases). Trimming cost V 8 bases and J 4 bases, with 18 bases left between them. This CDR3 comprises 15 residues. The germline CDR1 and CDR2 sequences are MNHEY and SVGAGI. In DNA form, the CDR3 reads TGTGCCAGCCAGACCGTCCAGGGGACGAATCAGCCCCAGCATTTT. It is translated as CASQTVQGTNQPQHF.

This clone was recorded only once. The V gene is TRBV18, the J gene TRBJ2-5; D is ambiguous. The ends were cut back, 0 bases at V and 2 bases at J, with 7 bases in the middle. This CDR3 has 14 residues. Germline V lookup: CDR1 KGHSH, CDR2 LQKENI. This CDR3 is CASSPPLGQETQYF. The CDR3 DNA sequence: TGTGCCAGCTCACCACCACTTGGGCAAGAGACCCAGTACTTC.

About this clone itself: A much larger clone is a single base away; this may be a read error. Other DNA sequences within the sample encode an identical CDR3. The rearrangement uses TRBV18 and TRBJ1-5, with 9 bases matching TRBD1. This CDR3 has 14 amino acids. Germline loops: CDR1 KGHSH, CDR2 LQKENI. With V trimmed by 4 bases and J by 5 bases, 3 bases remained unmatched. The CDR3 bases are TGTGCCAGCTCACTGACAGGGGGGGATCAGCCCCAGCATTTT. Translating it yields CASSLTGGDQPQHF.

The V and J genes are TRBV19 and TRBJ2-2, with D perhaps TRBD1 or TRBD2 (6 bases each). This CDR3 region has 15 residues. The germline gives CDR1 LNHDA, CDR2 SQIVND (reference sequence). Deletions cut 7 bases from V and 2 bases from J, with 14 bases between. CDR3 in DNA: TGTGCCAGTATTCCCCGGGGGCCCAACACCGGGGAGCTGTTTTTT. Amino acid sequence: CASIPRGPNTGELFF.

V and J are TRBV6-6 and TRBJ1-4; 7 bases are a match to TRBD1. Trimming cost V 3 bases and J 8 bases; bases outside gene matches: 12. Germline assignment: CDR1 MNHNY and CDR2 SVGAGI (reference sequence). This CDR3 is 16 amino acids long. As DNA, the CDR3 is TGTGCCAGCAGTTATTCTGCGGGACAGTCGTCCGAAAAACTGTTTTTT. Residues: CASSYSAGQSSEKLFF.

The chain joins TRBV24-1 to TRBJ1-5, with 7 bases fitting TRBD1. Germline V gives CDR1 KGHDR, CDR2 SFDVKD. This CDR3 has 17 residues. Trimming took 3 bases from V and 0 from J; bases not matched to a gene: 7. This CDR3 reads CATSDPDRDHSNQPQHF. CDR3 in DNA: TGTGCCACCAGTGATCCAGACAGGGACCATAGCAATCAGCCCCAGCATTTT.

The V call is TRBV12-3 or TRBV12-4, the J call TRBJ1-1; D is undetermined. This CDR3 comprises 11 residues. Trimming took off 6 bases at V and 8 bases at J, with 10 bases between the two ends. The CDR3 nucleotides are TGTGCCAGCAGCCTAAGTATAGAAGCTTTCTTT. Encoded protein: CASSLSIEAFF.

This chain connects TRBV30 to TRBJ2-7; possibly TRBD1 for D (6 bases). Trimming shortened V by 2 bases and J by 10 bases, and 15 bases separated the two germline ends. This CDR3 comprises 12 residues. Germline V CDR1 and CDR2: GTSNPN, SVGIG (reference sequence). CDR3 in DNA: TGTGCCTGGAGTCCGGGACATGCCCATCAGTACTTC. Translating it yields CAWSPGHAHQYF.

The V call is TRBV7-2, the J call TRBJ1-6, with D tentatively TRBD1 (5 bases). The germline gives CDR1 SGHTA, CDR2 FQGNSA. There are 16 residues in the CDR3. V lost 0 bases to trimming and J lost 7 bases, with 13 bases between them. CDR3 in amino acids: CASSLARGRSNSPLHF. As DNA, the CDR3 is TGTGCCAGCAGCTTAGCGCGGGGGAGATCAAATTCACCCCTCCACTTT. Full variable domain (remainder filled in from reference TRBV7-2 and TRBJ1-6): GAGVSQSPSNKVTEKGKDVELRCDPISGHTALYWYRQSLGQGLEFLIYFQGNSAPDKSGLPSDRFSAERTGGSVSTLTIQRTQQEDSAVYLCASSLARGRSNSPLHFGNGTRLTVT.

This clone has just a few counts. The J gene is TRBJ1-4, the V gene TRBV7-2; D may be TRBD1 (5 bases). The CDR3 sequence is 14 residues long. The V end lost 6 bases, the J end lost 2 bases, and 10 bases lay between the germline ends. Germline CDR1 is SGHTA and CDR2 is FQGNSA. CDR3 protein: CASRSGVTNEKLFF. CDR3 DNA sequence: TGTGCCAGCAGATCGGGGGTGACTAATGAAAAACTGTTTTTT. Variable domain in full (rest from reference TRBV7-2 and TRBJ1-4): GAGVSQSPSNKVTEKGKDVELRCDPISGHTALYWYRQSLGQGLEFLIYFQGNSAPDKSGLPSDRFSAERTGGSVSTLTIQRTQQEDSAVYLCASRSGVTNEKLFFGSGTQLSVL.

This clone was seen more than once but under ten times. The chain uses TRBV5-1 and TRBJ2-1; D is perhaps TRBD2 (6 bases). The CDR3 extends over 14 amino acids. Trimming removed 2 bases from V and 5 bases from J, with 11 bases in between. Germline CDR1 is SGHRS and CDR2 is YFSETQ. The CDR3: CASSFGGFDNEQFF. The CDR3 coding sequence is TGCGCCAGCAGCTTTGGGGGGTTCGACAATGAGCAGTTCTTC.

This rearrangement joins TRBV7-3 to TRBJ2-1; possibly TRBD2 for D (6 bases). Trimming removed 4 bases from V and 3 bases from J, with 19 bases in between. The CDR3 has 17 amino acids. Per the germline V gene, CDR1 is SGHTA and CDR2 is FQGTGA. The CDR3 region has the DNA TGTGCCAGCAGCTCCATGCCCGACAAGGAGGGCTACAATGAGCAGTTCTTC. Translated: CASSSMPDKEGYNEQFF.